The 23 T cell receptor beta chains below all came from one sample that was sequenced in a study of molecular identifiers for immune sequencing clone quantification. TCRdb re-called the PCR reads through MiXCR, storing one row per CDR3 protein. Of about 98,000 distinct CDR3 sequences in the sample, less than 35% were seen once. The source material was naive CD8+ T cells from blood, with Jurkat cell RNA spiked in. The sample's subset: FACS-sorted CD8+CD4-CCR7+CD45RA+ naive T cells. These receptors were taken from a human donor in good health. Some libraries in this study had Jurkat cell RNA spiked in.

There are a few counts of this clonotype. The gene calls are TRBV13 and TRBJ2-3; 8 positions match TRBD1. Per the germline V gene, CDR1 is PRHDT and CDR2 is FYEKMQ (reference sequence). The CDR3 runs to 17 residues. V lost 3 bases and J lost 1; bases outside the gene matches: 9. The CDR3 DNA follows: TGTGCCAGCAGCTTGGGGCCGGACAGGGTAGGCACAGATACGCAGTATTTT. Amino acid sequence: CASSLGPDRVGTDTQYF.

This clonotype was counted a few times. The V and J genes are TRBV12-3 or TRBV12-4 and TRBJ2-7; D might be TRBD2 (6 bases). The CDR3 is 15 residues long. V was shortened by 3 bases and J by 5 bases, with 17 bases between the two germline ends. In nucleotides, the CDR3 is TGTGCCAGCAGTTTGGCGAGACTAGGAGGACACGAGCAGTACTTC. It encodes CASSLARLGGHEQYF.

This clonotype was seen repeatedly, ten times or more. V and J are TRBV28 and TRBJ1-2; D gene unclear. The CDR3 has 12 residues. Trimming removed 2 bases at V and 8 bases at J, with 9 bases between. CDR1 and CDR2 (germline): MDHEN, SYDVKM. This CDR3 is CASSLKAGGYTF. CDR3 coding DNA: TGTGCCAGCAGTTTAAAGGCCGGCGGCTACACCTTC.

V gene TRBV27 combines with J gene TRBJ2-2, with 8 nucleotides matching TRBD1. The germline CDR1 and CDR2 sequences are MNHEY and SMNVEV (reference sequence). The CDR3 contains 14 residues. V lost 5 bases, J lost 7 bases, and 6 bases stayed unmatched. CDR3 protein: CASSTGQGLGELFF. CDR3 sequence (DNA): TGTGCCAGCAGTACCGGACAGGGTCTCGGGGAGCTGTTTTTT.

This clonotype has more than one count but fewer than ten. The V call is TRBV27, the J call TRBJ1-1, with D maybe TRBD1 (5 bases). V shed 8 bases and J shed 5 bases, with 12 bases lying between them. The CDR3 spans 12 residues. The germline CDR1 and CDR2 sequences are MNHEY and SMNVEV (reference sequence). The chain's CDR3 is CASLGRGTEAFF. The CDR3, as DNA: TGTGCCAGCCTAGGGCGGGGGACTGAAGCTTTCTTT.

On this clonotype itself: A much larger clone differs by one base, so this may be a read error. V and J are TRBV20-1 and TRBJ2-3; D may match TRBD1 or TRBD2 (5 bases each). Germline-derived CDR1 and CDR2 are DFQATT and SNEGSKA (reference sequence). The CDR3 runs to 15 residues. The CDR3, as DNA: TGCAGTGCTGGAGATCCGGGACCATACACAGATACGCAGTATTTT. It specifies CSAGDPGPYTDTQYF.

Comments on this clonotype: One end of the junction fails to match germline, which may point to a read error. J is TRBJ2-7 and V is TRBV4-1; D is unresolved. The CDR3 covers 16 residues. Germline CDR1 is MGHRA and CDR2 is YSYEKL. The CDR3 sequence: CASGQVLPGPSYEQYF. The CDR3 nucleotides are TGCGCCAGCGGCCAAGTCCTCCCAGGCCCTTCCTACGAGCAGTACTTC.

On this clonotype: With a much larger clone just one base away, this may be a read error. The rearrangement joins TRBV7-2 to TRBJ2-7; D may be TRBD1 (7 bases). The end of the DNA fits TRBJ2-1 better, so the J call may be wrong. The CDR3 loop spans 14 amino acids. Germline CDR1 and CDR2: SGHTA and FQGNSA. CDR3 bases: TGTGCCAGCAGCCTCGTTCCCAGGGGGAGGGAGCAGTTCTTC. It is translated as CASSLVPRGREQFF.

This rearrangement joins TRBV6-5 to TRBJ2-2; D may be TRBD2 (5 bases). There are 17 residues in the CDR3. Trimming stripped 0 bases from V and 6 bases from J, with 17 bases between. Germline V gives CDR1 MNHEY, CDR2 SVGAGI. CDR3 nucleotides: TGTGCCAGCAGTTACTCGTATGGCATTGGAGGTCCCGGGGAGCTGTTTTTT. It is translated as CASSYSYGIGGPGELFF.

Concerning this clonotype: This may be a read error, as it is one base from a much larger clone. The CDR3 DNA reads TGTGCCAGCAACCCGCCCCTCGGAGGCACTGACGCTTTCTTT. Protein: CASNPPLGGTDAFF. The V call is TRBV7-9, the J call TRBJ1-1; no reliable D call. This CDR3 spans 14 amino acids. Looked up from germline, CDR1 is SEHNR and CDR2 is FQNEAQ (reference sequence).

The rearrangement links TRBV27 to TRBJ2-1; tentatively, D is TRBD1 (6 bases). With 7 bases removed from V and 5 bases from J, the gap between germline ends came to 15 bases. Germline-derived CDR1 and CDR2 are MNHEY and SMNVEV (reference sequence). This CDR3 region has 14 residues. The CDR3 bases are TGTGCCAGCACTCCCGGAAGGGGGAACAATGAGCAGTTCTTC. Protein sequence: CASTPGRGNNEQFF.

This clonotype was counted only a few times. The rearrangement joins TRBV27 to TRBJ2-7, with 11 bases that match TRBD1. Germline trimming cut 8 bases from V and 3 bases from J; bases unmatched to any gene: 3. The CDR3 is 13 amino acids. Germline lookup yields CDR1 MNHEY and CDR2 SMNVEV (reference sequence). The CDR3 sequence is CASGGTGGYEQYF. As DNA, the CDR3 is TGTGCCAGCGGCGGGACAGGGGGCTACGAGCAGTACTTC.

This sequence joins TRBV5-4 and TRBJ2-5, with 10 bases identical to TRBD2. The CDR3 length is 14 residues. With V trimmed by 2 bases and J by 5 bases, 3 bases remained unmatched. Germline V gene sequence: CDR1 SGHNT, CDR2 YYREEE (reference sequence). The CDR3 DNA is TGTGCCAGCAGCTTTAGCGGGAGGCGGGAGACCCAGTACTTC. It is translated as CASSFSGRRETQYF.

A few counts support this clonotype. This chain connects TRBV7-2 to TRBJ2-1; 13 bases agree with TRBD2. From germline, CDR1 is SGHTA and CDR2 FQGNSA. The CDR3 runs 15 residues. Trimming at V came to 5 bases and at J to 10 bases, leaving 8 bases not matched to a gene. The DNA of the CDR3 is TGTGCCAGCAGCATCGAAGGACTAGCGGGGGACGAGCAGTTCTTC. Protein sequence: CASSIEGLAGDEQFF.

The chain uses TRBV13 and TRBJ2-5, with TRBD1 identical over 8 bases. The CDR3 runs to 13 residues. With 6 bases clipped from V and 7 bases from J, the junction kept 7 bases outside the gene matches. Germline V gene sequence: CDR1 PRHDT, CDR2 FYEKMQ (reference sequence). CDR3 residues: CASSVHDRGTQYF. Written as DNA, the CDR3 is TGTGCCAGCAGTGTCCACGACAGGGGGACCCAGTACTTC.

The chain employs TRBV7-6 and TRBJ2-5; 9 bases fit TRBD1. Germline CDR1 is SGHVS and CDR2 is FNYEAQ. This CDR3 is 15 amino acids long. Trimming cost V 5 bases and J 2 bases; bases outside gene matches: 6. The CDR3 DNA reads as TGTGCCAGCAGCCGACAGGACAGGGGTCAAGAGACCCAGTACTTC. Amino acid sequence: CASSRQDRGQETQYF.

With regard to this clonotype: Because the CDR3 is missing its conserved closing phenylalanine or tryptophan, this is likely a read error. The DNA is omitted, as the CDR3 cannot be located on it reliably, and the CDR3 follows TCRdb's listing. The chain is built from TRBV7-9 and TRBJ1-4. The CDR3 comprises 14 residues, both ends counted. CDR1 is SEHNR, CDR2 FQNEAQ, per germline (reference sequence). CDR3 sequence reads: CASSLVLGNEKRFL.

There are many counts of this clonotype. The rearrangement joins TRBV20-1 to TRBJ1-1, with D hard to call. This CDR3 spans 15 amino acids. The germline V gene encodes CDR1 DFQATT and CDR2 SNEGSKA (reference sequence). Trimming took off 0 bases at V and 4 bases at J, with 15 bases between the two ends. The CDR3 loop reads CSARDPAGIFTEAFF. In nucleotides, the CDR3 is TGCAGTGCTAGAGATCCGGCCGGTATTTTCACTGAAGCTTTCTTT.

The table lists this clonotype with a few counts. One end of the junction is discordant with germline, which a read error may explain. The V call is TRBV6-5, the J call TRBJ1-2; D not certain. The length of the CDR3 is 15 residues. Germline V CDR1 and CDR2: MNHEY, SVGAGI. The CDR3 is CTSSYGVATSYGYTF. DNA for the CDR3: TGTACCAGCAGTTACGGAGTAGCCACGAGCTATGGCTACACCTTC.

This clonotype was observed many times. The junction differs from germline at one of its ends, possibly a read error. V and J are TRBV7-2 and TRBJ2-1; 11 bases fit TRBD2. Germline CDR1 and CDR2: SGHTA and FQGNSA. The CDR3 is made up of 15 amino acids. The CDR3: CASSVAGGPGYEQFF. The CDR3 nucleotides are TGTGCCAGCAGCGTAGCGGGAGGGCCGGGGTATGAGCAGTTCTTC.

This clonotype was seen many times. This chain joins TRBV7-6 and TRBJ2-7, with D possibly TRBD1 on 7 matching bases. Germline V gives CDR1 SGHVS, CDR2 FNYEAQ. CDR3 size: 12 residues. The germline V and J ends were trimmed by 5 bases and 5 bases, with 10 bases remaining between them. Here the CDR3 reads CASSRRGDEQYF. The CDR3 DNA is TGTGCCAGCAGCCGCAGGGGGGACGAGCAGTACTTC.

This sequence joins TRBV27 and TRBJ1-1; 8 bases match TRBD1. CDR3 size: 16 residues. Germline CDR1 and CDR2: MNHEY and SMNVEV (reference sequence). The V and J ends lost 4 bases and 0 bases, in that order; junction bases with no gene match: 7. The CDR3 sequence: CASSSGTGVMNTEAFF. The CDR3 bases are TGTGCCAGCAGTTCCGGGACAGGCGTCATGAACACTGAAGCTTTCTTT.

This clonotype was seen a handful of times. V and J are TRBV11-2 and TRBJ2-5; 8 bases line up with TRBD1. The ends lost 5 bases at V and 5 bases at J; junction bases unmatched: 13. The CDR3 length is 16 residues. Germline CDR1 and CDR2: SGHAT and FQNNGV. DNA of the CDR3: TGTGCCAGCAGCCTCGACGGACAGGGCTTGTGGGAGACCCAGTACTTC. It translates to CASSLDGQGLWETQYF.